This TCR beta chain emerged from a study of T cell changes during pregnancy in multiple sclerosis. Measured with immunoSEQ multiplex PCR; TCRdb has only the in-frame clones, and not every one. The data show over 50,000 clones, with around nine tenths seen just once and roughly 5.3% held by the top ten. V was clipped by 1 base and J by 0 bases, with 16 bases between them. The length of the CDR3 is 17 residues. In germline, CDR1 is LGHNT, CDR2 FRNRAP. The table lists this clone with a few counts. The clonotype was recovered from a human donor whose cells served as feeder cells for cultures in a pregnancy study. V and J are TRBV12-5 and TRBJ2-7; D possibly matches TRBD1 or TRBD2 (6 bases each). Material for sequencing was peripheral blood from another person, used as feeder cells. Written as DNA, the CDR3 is TGTGCTAGTGGTTTGGGTTTGGGGGGCCGGAGCTCCTACGAGCAGTACTTC. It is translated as CASGLGLGGRSSYEQYF.